The T cell receptor beta chain described here comes from a study of lymphopenia after photon versus proton radiotherapy. The CDR3 runs 16 residues. V was cut by 1 base and J by 8 bases, with 17 bases left in between. Germline assignment: CDR1 KGHSH and CDR2 LQKENI. Turning to this clone: Its antigen is not known.

Sequenced by immunoSEQ multiplex PCR; TCRdb stores in-frame clones only, minus some. The sample lists some 42,000 clones; approximately 80% were seen once. Study-level points and caveats: Better survival with proton therapy was suggested as possible, not demonstrated. Oligoclonal CD8+ Temra expansion after nadir drove photon patients' diversity drop. Larger post-nadir TCR diversity loss correlated inversely with survival in deceased patients. Photon-treated patients lost naive T cells and TCR diversity; proton-treated stayed stable.

The source material was peripheral blood, sampled from a patient treated with proton-based radiotherapy. The chain links TRBV18 to TRBJ2-2; unclear D gene. The receptor comes from a woman aged 70-85 years with pancreatic cancer. The CDR3 spells CASSPLSSGTPGELFF. Here the CDR3 DNA reads TGTGCCAGCTCACCACTATCGAGTGGAACACCGGGGGAGCTGTTTTTT.